This TCR beta chain was captured in a study of shared clonotypes between healthy human individuals. The authors divided CD4+ cells into CD45RA+ naive and CD45RA-negative memory subsets. The CDR3 totals 13 residues. Germline trimming cut 7 bases from V and 4 bases from J; bases unmatched to any gene: 4. CDR1 is MGHDK, CDR2 SYGVNS, per germline. Evenly divided among several immunoSEQ plates was the genomic DNA of each subset. Assay used: immunoSEQ multiplex PCR; TCRdb lists only in-frame clones, some missing. Found here are over 2 million clones, 90% to 95% of them singletons; the top ten hold 0.13%. The sequence came from a man aged 18 to 30 in good health. V gene TRBV25-1 combines with J gene TRBJ1-1; TRBD1 matches 9 bases. The sequenced material came from naive CD4+ T cells sorted from blood. This sample's subset: CD45RA+ positively selected. The CDR3 sequence is CASNRGPSTEAFF. CDR3 bases: TGTGCCAGCAACAGGGGGCCGAGCACTGAAGCTTTCTTT.